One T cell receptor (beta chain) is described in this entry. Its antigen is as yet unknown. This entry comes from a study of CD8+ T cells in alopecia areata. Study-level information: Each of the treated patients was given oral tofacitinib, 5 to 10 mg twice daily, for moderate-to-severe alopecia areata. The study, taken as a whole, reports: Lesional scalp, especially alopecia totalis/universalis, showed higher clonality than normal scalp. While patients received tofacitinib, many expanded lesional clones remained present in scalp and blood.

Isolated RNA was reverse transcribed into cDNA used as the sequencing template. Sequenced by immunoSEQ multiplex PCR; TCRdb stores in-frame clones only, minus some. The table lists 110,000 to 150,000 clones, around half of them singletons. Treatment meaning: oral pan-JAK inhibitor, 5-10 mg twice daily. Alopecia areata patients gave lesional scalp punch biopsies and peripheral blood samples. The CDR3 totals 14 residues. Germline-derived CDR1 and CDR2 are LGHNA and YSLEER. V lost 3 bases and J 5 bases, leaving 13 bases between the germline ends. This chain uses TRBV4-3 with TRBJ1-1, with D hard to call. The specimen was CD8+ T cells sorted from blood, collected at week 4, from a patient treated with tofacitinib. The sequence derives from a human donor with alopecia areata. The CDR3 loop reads CASSQAAGGTEAFF. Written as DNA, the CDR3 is TGCGCCAGCAGCCAGGCTGCAGGAGGAACTGAAGCTTTCTTT.